The 31 T cell receptor beta chains listed next were all sequenced from one sample in a study of STAT3 mutations in large granular lymphocyte leukemia. TCRdb's table, derived via immunoSEQ multiplex PCR, lists solely in-frame clones and lacks some. The sample carries some 15,000 clones, around 90% recorded once. These receptors lack a known antigen. Study-wide results and caveats: At least one immunodominant TCR beta clonotype appeared in every T-cell large granular lymphocyte leukemia patient.

Sequencing was done on a sample of peripheral blood mononuclear cells. All receptors derive from a woman between 45 and 65 years old with T-cell large granular lymphocyte leukemia. Some clones in this sample may be carry-over from other donors' samples.

The chain is built from TRBV19 and TRBJ2-1; TRBD1 aligns across 11 bases. CDR3 length: 16 amino acids. Germline CDR1 is LNHDA and CDR2 is SQIVND (reference sequence). Germline trimming cut 5 bases from V and 4 bases from J; bases unmatched to any gene: 7. The CDR3: CASSESGTGGYNEQFF. CDR3 coding DNA: TGTGCCAGTAGTGAGAGCGGGACAGGGGGATACAATGAGCAGTTCTTC.

The chain employs TRBV25-1 and TRBJ2-7, with a possible D match to TRBD2 (5 bases). The V gene's germline CDR1 is MGHDK and CDR2 SYGVNS. There are 15 residues in the CDR3. The V gene lost 4 bases and the J gene lost 1 base, with 14 bases spanning the gap. The CDR3 region has the DNA TGTGCCAGCAGTGGGATGGGCAGCGGTTCCTACGAGCAGTACTTC. Translated: CASSGMGSGSYEQYF.

The chain has TRBV7-9 and TRBJ2-1, with 9 nucleotides matching TRBD1. This CDR3 has 14 residues. CDR1 is SEHNR and CDR2 is FQNEAQ in the germline V gene (reference sequence). Trimming at V came to 3 bases and at J to 9 bases, leaving 6 bases not matched to a gene. CDR3 in DNA: TGTGCCAGCAGCTTCCGGACAGGGGTAGGTGAGCAGTTCTTC. It translates to CASSFRTGVGEQFF.

This CDR3 is CSVEVRGPANYGYTF. CDR3 nucleotides: TGCAGCGTTGAAGTTCGGGGGCCTGCTAACTATGGCTACACCTTC. This chain joins TRBV29-1 and TRBJ1-2, with D perhaps matching TRBD1 (6 bases). V gave up 1 base and J gave up 0 bases, with 12 bases separating them. The CDR3 extends over 15 amino acids. From germline, CDR1 is SQVTM and CDR2 ANQGSEA.

The rearrangement links TRBV6-1 to TRBJ1-5; D remains ambiguous. Germline V gene lookup returns CDR1 MNHNS and CDR2 SASEGT. V lost 0 bases, J lost 2 bases, and 8 bases lay in between. CDR3 length: 15 residues. CDR3 region: CASSEAGLGNQPQHF. CDR3 coding DNA: TGTGCCAGCAGTGAAGCAGGGTTAGGCAATCAGCCCCAGCATTTT.

The V and J genes are TRBV13 and TRBJ2-2; 10 positions agree with TRBD2. V lost 3 bases and J lost 8; bases outside the gene matches: 6. This CDR3 comprises 15 residues. The germline CDR1 and CDR2 sequences are PRHDT and FYEKMQ (reference sequence). CDR3 sequence: CASSLWLAGEGELFF. The CDR3 coding sequence is TGTGCCAGCAGCTTGTGGCTAGCGGGAGAAGGGGAGCTGTTTTTT.

The gene calls are TRBV4-3 and TRBJ2-3; D possibly uses TRBD1 or TRBD2 (5 bases each). V lost 3 bases and J lost 0, with 10 bases in between. The CDR3 consists of 15 residues. The V gene's germline CDR1 is LGHNA and CDR2 YSLEER. As DNA, the CDR3 is TGCGCCAGCAGCCAGGGGACCGTGAGCACAGATACGCAGTATTTT. This gives the protein CASSQGTVSTDTQYF.

This rearrangement joins TRBV27 to TRBJ2-3; D is possibly TRBD2 (6 bases). This CDR3 contains 16 residues. Germline assignment: CDR1 MNHEY and CDR2 SMNVEV (reference sequence). Deletions cut 4 bases from V and 1 base from J, with 15 bases between. The CDR3 is CASSSPRGIGTDTQYF. DNA of the CDR3: TGTGCCAGCAGTTCTCCCCGCGGGATTGGCACAGATACGCAGTATTTT.

The V call is TRBV10-3, the J call TRBJ1-4, with a weak D call TRBD1 (5 bases). The ends were cut back, 7 bases at V and 2 bases at J, with 8 bases in the middle. The CDR3 sequence is 13 residues long. From germline, CDR1 is ENHRY and CDR2 SYGVKD. This chain's CDR3 is CAIKAGTNEKLFF. CDR3 nucleotide sequence: TGTGCCATCAAGGCAGGGACTAATGAAAAACTGTTTTTT.

The CDR3 nucleotides are TGTGCCAGCCGTCTGGACCTCCGCAGTGAGCAGTTCTTC. It translates to CASRLDLRSEQFF. The V and J genes are TRBV7-3 and TRBJ2-1; D ambiguous. Trimming stripped 8 bases from V and 9 bases from J, with 17 bases between. There are 13 residues in the CDR3. Germline V gene data show CDR1 as SGHTA and CDR2 as FQGTGA.

This sequence joins TRBV18 and TRBJ2-5; D is undetermined. Germline V lookup: CDR1 KGHSH, CDR2 LQKENI. This CDR3 is 13 amino acids long. The V and J ends lost 3 bases and 1 base respectively, with 6 bases between them. CDR3 in amino acids: CASSPTLQETQYF. The CDR3 DNA follows: TGTGCCAGCTCACCCACACTCCAAGAGACCCAGTACTTC.

The chain combines TRBV19 with TRBJ2-2, with 7 positions matching TRBD2. Trimming removed 6 bases from V and 5 bases from J; junction bases left unmatched: 12. CDR1 is LNHDA and CDR2 is SQIVND in the germline V gene (reference sequence). There are 16 residues in the CDR3. The CDR3 DNA reads as TGTGCCAGTAGGCCCTGGGCGCGGGAGCGAACCGGGGAGCTGTTTTTT. It encodes CASRPWARERTGELFF.

This chain links TRBV18 with TRBJ1-4; D gene ambiguous. The germline gives CDR1 KGHSH, CDR2 LQKENI. The CDR3 totals 14 residues. Deletions cut 4 bases from V and 7 bases from J, with 13 bases between. CDR3 nucleotide sequence: TGTGCCAGCTCACGGGGTTTTAGTGGTGAAAAACTGTTTTTT. This codes for CASSRGFSGEKLFF.

DNA of the CDR3: TGTGCCTGGGGTCCCGGGACATCTGCGAATGAGCAGTTCTTC. This gives the protein CAWGPGTSANEQFF. The gene calls are TRBV30 and TRBJ2-1; D perhaps matches TRBD1 (6 bases). The CDR3 extends over 14 amino acids. V was shortened by 5 bases and J by 7 bases, with 18 bases between the two germline ends. Germline V gives CDR1 GTSNPN, CDR2 SVGIG (reference sequence).

The gene calls are TRBV10-3 and TRBJ2-2, with D perhaps given as TRBD1 or TRBD2 (6 bases each). Looked up from germline, CDR1 is ENHRY and CDR2 is SYGVKD. The CDR3 extends over 18 amino acids. V lost 5 bases and J lost 0, with 19 bases in between. CDR3: CAISLSGWGASNTGELFF. CDR3 in DNA: TGTGCCATCAGTCTATCGGGATGGGGGGCCTCGAACACCGGGGAGCTGTTTTTT.

This rearrangement joins TRBV4-1 to TRBJ1-1, with 10 bases fitting TRBD1. Germline assignment: CDR1 MGHRA and CDR2 YSYEKL. The CDR3 contains 15 residues. Losses at the gene ends were 4 bases for V and 5 bases for J; bases not matched to a gene: 7. CDR3 region: CASSLDRGQGTEAFF. In DNA form, the CDR3 reads TGCGCCAGCAGCCTAGACAGGGGGCAGGGGACTGAAGCTTTCTTT.

J is TRBJ2-1 and V is TRBV7-2; 10 nucleotides line up with TRBD2. V lost 8 bases to trimming and J lost 7 bases; unmatched junction nucleotides: 11. This CDR3 is built from 15 residues. Germline CDR1 is SGHTA and CDR2 is FQGNSA. CDR3 nucleotide sequence: TGTGCCAGCCTACAAGCGGGAGGGCCGTGGAATGAGCAGTTCTTC. Its protein is CASLQAGGPWNEQFF.

Here the CDR3 reads CASSQIAGGPYEQYF. DNA for the CDR3: TGTGCCAGTAGTCAAATAGCGGGAGGGCCCTACGAGCAGTACTTC. The chain employs TRBV19 and TRBJ2-7; 11 positions match TRBD2. Germline V lookup: CDR1 LNHDA, CDR2 SQIVND (reference sequence). V shed 5 bases, J shed 2 bases, and the junction held 5 bases outside the gene matches. The CDR3 runs to 15 residues. Filled out from reference TRBV19 and TRBJ2-7, the complete variable domain reads DGGITQSPKYLFRKEGQNVTLSCEQNLNHDAMYWYRQDPGQGLRLIYYSQIVNDFQKGDIAEGYSVSREKKESFPLTVTSAQKNPTAFYLCASSQIAGGPYEQYFGPGTRLTVT.

The chain has TRBV6-5 and TRBJ1-1; D call uncertain. CDR3 length equals 15 residues. Per germline, CDR1 MNHEY and CDR2 SVGAGI. Trimming shortened V by 8 bases and J by 2 bases, and 18 bases separated the two germline ends. The CDR3 nucleotides read TGTGCCAGCTGGGCACTCTCCTCCACTAACACTGAAGCTTTCTTT. Translated, it gives CASWALSSTNTEAFF.

The V and J genes are TRBV12-5 and TRBJ2-1; D remains ambiguous. CDR3 length equals 14 residues. The V gene lost 6 bases and the J gene lost 2 bases, with 11 bases spanning the gap. Germline CDR1 is LGHNT and CDR2 is FRNRAP. This CDR3 is CASGFSTTYNEQFF. The CDR3 DNA reads TGTGCTAGTGGGTTCAGCACCACCTACAATGAGCAGTTCTTC. The whole variable domain, filled in from reference TRBV12-5 and TRBJ2-1, reads DARVTQTPRHKVTEMGQEVTMRCQPILGHNTVFWYRQTMMQGLELLAYFRNRAPLDDSGMPKDRFSAEMPDATLATLKIQPSEPRDSAVYFCASGFSTTYNEQFFGPGTRLTVL.

The chain joins TRBV18 to TRBJ1-2, with D tentatively TRBD1 (6 bases). Between the trimmed V and J ends, which lost 6 bases and 6 bases, there was a span of 14 bases. This CDR3 contains 13 residues. The germline V gene has CDR1 KGHSH and CDR2 LQKENI. The CDR3 DNA follows: TGTGCCAGCTCTTCGACAGGTTATAATGGCTACACCTTC. Its translation: CASSSTGYNGYTF.

The V gene is TRBV4-3, the J gene TRBJ2-1; either TRBD1 or TRBD2 may fit D (5 bases each). From germline, CDR1 is LGHNA and CDR2 YSLEER. Trimming pared 1 base from V and 7 bases from J, leaving 5 bases between. The CDR3 runs 12 residues. The CDR3 coding sequence is TGCGCCAGCAGCCAAGGGGGGAATGAGCAGTTCTTC. This encodes CASSQGGNEQFF.

V gene TRBV29-1 combines with J gene TRBJ2-3; 12 positions match TRBD2. The CDR3 loop spans 17 amino acids. The germline V gene encodes CDR1 SQVTM and CDR2 ANQGSEA. The J segment lost 4 bases and the V segment lost 3 bases, leaving 11 bases of the junction unmatched. The CDR3 DNA follows: TGCAGCGTTGACCTGGGGGGATCTAGCGGGAGGGCAGATACGCAGTATTTT. It is translated as CSVDLGGSSGRADTQYF.

This chain uses TRBV25-1 with TRBJ2-7; D ambiguous. This CDR3 has 14 amino acids. Germline loops: CDR1 MGHDK, CDR2 SYGVNS. Trimming cost V 1 base and J 7 bases, with 14 bases left between them. The CDR3 here is CASSESPARAEQYF. For the CDR3, the DNA is TGTGCCAGCAGTGAATCTCCCGCCCGTGCGGAGCAGTACTTC.

The genes are TRBV18 and TRBJ1-4; tentative D call: TRBD1 (5 bases). The germline V gene has CDR1 KGHSH and CDR2 LQKENI. The CDR3 contains 15 residues. The V gene lost 4 bases and the J gene lost 8 bases, with 17 bases spanning the gap. This CDR3 reads CASSLGQGSREKLFF. In DNA, the CDR3 is TGTGCCAGCTCACTAGGCCAGGGTTCAAGGGAAAAACTGTTTTTT.

V gene TRBV29-1 combines with J gene TRBJ2-7, with a weak D call TRBD2 (6 bases). Germline V gene sequence: CDR1 SQVTM, CDR2 ANQGSEA. Trimming stripped 6 bases from V and 4 bases from J, with 16 bases between. This CDR3 is built from 13 residues. CDR3 sequence: CSVAGLALYEQYF. CDR3 in DNA: TGCAGCGTAGCTGGCCTAGCGCTATACGAGCAGTACTTC.

The rearrangement links TRBV29-1 to TRBJ1-2; D is uncertain. CDR3 size: 14 residues. CDR1 SQVTM and CDR2 ANQGSEA come from the germline V gene. Trimming cost V 0 bases and J 4 bases, with 12 bases left between them. The CDR3 spells CSVEDRGRTYGYTF. The CDR3 DNA reads as TGCAGCGTTGAAGATCGCGGACGGACCTATGGCTACACCTTC.

The gene calls are TRBV30 and TRBJ1-1; D unclear. CDR3 length equals 14 residues. V was clipped by 2 bases and J by 4 bases, with 14 bases between them. Germline-derived CDR1 and CDR2 are GTSNPN and SVGIG (reference sequence). The CDR3 nucleotides read TGTGCCTGGAGTAGAGGCGGGAGGACCACTGAAGCTTTCTTT. The encoded protein is CAWSRGGRTTEAFF.

The J gene is TRBJ1-2, the V gene TRBV6-1; 8 bases line up with TRBD1. Per the germline V gene, CDR1 is MNHNS and CDR2 is SASEGT. The CDR3 spans 15 residues. V shed 4 bases and J 0 bases; nucleotides not matched to a gene: 4. The CDR3 nucleotides read TGTGCCAGCAGTGCCCGGACAGGGACTAACTATGGCTACACCTTC. Its translation: CASSARTGTNYGYTF.

This chain links TRBV7-2 with TRBJ2-3; D remains unclear. Trimming took off 0 bases at V and 0 bases at J, with 13 bases between the two ends. The germline V gene encodes CDR1 SGHTA and CDR2 FQGNSA. The CDR3 contains 17 residues. The CDR3 nucleotides are TGTGCCAGCAGCTTAGCTTTCCAGACACCTAGCACAGATACGCAGTATTTT. As protein: CASSLAFQTPSTDTQYF.

The chain joins TRBV19 to TRBJ1-5; D perhaps matches TRBD1 (6 bases). CDR3 length: 14 amino acids. The germline V gene encodes CDR1 LNHDA and CDR2 SQIVND (reference sequence). The ends were cut back, 7 bases at V and 5 bases at J, with 15 bases in the middle. The DNA of the CDR3 is TGTGCCAGTACCCCCCGGACAGCATATCAGCCCCAGCATTTT. Translating gives CASTPRTAYQPQHF.